This T cell receptor beta chain was sequenced during a study of chemoradiotherapy in HPV16-positive cancers. Overall study: Candidate HPV-specific clones and shared TCR motifs came from a couple of HPV16-positive patients.

Findings and limits, study-wide: In HPV16-positive patients, HPV-responsive T-cell expansion tracked better recurrence-free survival. Non-HPV-specific T cells did not expand in tumors during treatment, whereas candidate HPV-specific clones and E7-related motifs did.

Comments on this clone: Its antigen is unknown.

Samples were taken several times over chemoradiotherapy. CDR3 length equals 12 residues. Germline CDR1 is SQVTM and CDR2 is ANQGSEA. V was clipped by 6 bases and J by 5 bases; unmatched bases: 6. Profiled with immunoSEQ multiplex PCR; TCRdb holds only in-frame clones, not every one. The table shows more than 9,500 clones, with almost 90% occurring only once. This chain connects TRBV29-1 to TRBJ2-5, with TRBD1 identical over 7 bases. The receptor was derived from a human donor with HPV-associated anogenital cancer. This material was acquired from a patient who underwent chemoradiotherapy. Here the CDR3 reads CSVNRGRETQYF. Written as DNA, the CDR3 is TGCAGCGTGAACAGGGGACGGGAGACCCAGTACTTC.